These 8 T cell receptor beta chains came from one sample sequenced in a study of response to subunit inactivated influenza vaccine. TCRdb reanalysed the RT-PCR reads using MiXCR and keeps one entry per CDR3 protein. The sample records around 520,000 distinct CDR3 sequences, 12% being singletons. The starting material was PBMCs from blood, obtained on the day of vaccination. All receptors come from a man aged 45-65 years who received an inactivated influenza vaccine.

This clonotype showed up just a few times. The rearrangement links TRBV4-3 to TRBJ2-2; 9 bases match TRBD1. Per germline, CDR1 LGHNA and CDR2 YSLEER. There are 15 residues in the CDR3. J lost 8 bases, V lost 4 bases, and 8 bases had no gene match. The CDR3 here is CASSRRQGEVGELFF. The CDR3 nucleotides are TGCGCCAGCAGCCGCAGACAGGGGGAGGTGGGGGAGCTGTTTTTT.

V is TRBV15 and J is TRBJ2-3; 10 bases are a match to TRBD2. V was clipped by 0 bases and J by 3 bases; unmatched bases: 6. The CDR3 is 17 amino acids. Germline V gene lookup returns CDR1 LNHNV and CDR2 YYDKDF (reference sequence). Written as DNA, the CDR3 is TGTGCCACCAGCAGAGATCTCAGCGGGGGGGCGACAGATACGCAGTATTTT. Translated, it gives CATSRDLSGGATDTQYF.

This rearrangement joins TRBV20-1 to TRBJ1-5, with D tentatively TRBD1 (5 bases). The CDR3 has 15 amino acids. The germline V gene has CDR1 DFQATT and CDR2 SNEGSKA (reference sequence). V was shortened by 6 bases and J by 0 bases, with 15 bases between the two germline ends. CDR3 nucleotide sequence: TGCAGTGCAATCCCGGGGCCATATAGCAATCAGCCCCAGCATTTT. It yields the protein CSAIPGPYSNQPQHF.

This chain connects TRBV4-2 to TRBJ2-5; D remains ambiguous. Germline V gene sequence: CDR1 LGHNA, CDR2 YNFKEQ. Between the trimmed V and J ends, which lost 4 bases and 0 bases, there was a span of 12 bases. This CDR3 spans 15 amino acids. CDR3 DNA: TGTGCCAGCAGCCCTCGGCTCACGTACCAAGAGACCCAGTACTTC. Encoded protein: CASSPRLTYQETQYF.

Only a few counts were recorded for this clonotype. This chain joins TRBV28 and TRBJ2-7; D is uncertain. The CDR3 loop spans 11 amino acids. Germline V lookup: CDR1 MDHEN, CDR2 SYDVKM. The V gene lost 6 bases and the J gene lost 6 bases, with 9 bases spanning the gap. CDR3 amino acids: CASRSLTEQYF. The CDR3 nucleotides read TGTGCCAGCAGGAGCTTAACCGAGCAGTACTTC.

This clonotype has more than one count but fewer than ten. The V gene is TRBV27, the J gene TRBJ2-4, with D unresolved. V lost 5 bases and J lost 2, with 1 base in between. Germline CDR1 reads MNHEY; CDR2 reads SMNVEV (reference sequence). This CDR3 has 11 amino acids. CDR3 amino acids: CASSPKNIQYF. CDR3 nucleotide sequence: TGTGCCAGCAGTCCCAAAAACATTCAGTACTTC.

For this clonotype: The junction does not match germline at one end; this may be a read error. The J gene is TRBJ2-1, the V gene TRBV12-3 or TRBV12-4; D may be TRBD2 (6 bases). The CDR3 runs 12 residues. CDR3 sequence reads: CASSFLGLPYSF. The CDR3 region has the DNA TGTGCCAGCAGTTTCTTGGGACTGCCATATAGCTTC.

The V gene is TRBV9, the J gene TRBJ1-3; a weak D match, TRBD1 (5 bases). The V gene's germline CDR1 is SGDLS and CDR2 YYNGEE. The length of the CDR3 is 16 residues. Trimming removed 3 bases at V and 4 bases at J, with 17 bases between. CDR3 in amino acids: CASSDGAGPPGNTIYF. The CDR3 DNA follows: TGTGCCAGCAGCGACGGGGCAGGGCCTCCCGGAAACACCATATATTTT.